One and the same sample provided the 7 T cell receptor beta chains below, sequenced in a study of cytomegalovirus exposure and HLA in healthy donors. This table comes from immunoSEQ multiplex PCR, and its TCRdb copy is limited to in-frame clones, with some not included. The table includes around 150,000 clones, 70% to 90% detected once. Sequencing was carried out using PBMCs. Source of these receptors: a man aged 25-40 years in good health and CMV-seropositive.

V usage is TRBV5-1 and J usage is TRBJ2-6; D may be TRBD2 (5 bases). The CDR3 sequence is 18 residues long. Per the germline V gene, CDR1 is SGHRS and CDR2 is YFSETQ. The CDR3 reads CGSMRGPLAQSGANVLTF. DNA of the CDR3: TGCGGCTCTATGAGAGGGCCGTTGGCCCAGTCTGGGGCCAACGTCCTGACTTTC.

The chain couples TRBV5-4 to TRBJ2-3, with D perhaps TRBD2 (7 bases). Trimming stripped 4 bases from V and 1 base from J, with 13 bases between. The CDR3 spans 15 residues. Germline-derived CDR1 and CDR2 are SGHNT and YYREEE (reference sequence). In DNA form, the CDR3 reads TGTGCCAGCAGCCTTGGAGGGGGGGGCACAGATACGCAGTATTTT. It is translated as CASSLGGGGTDTQYF.

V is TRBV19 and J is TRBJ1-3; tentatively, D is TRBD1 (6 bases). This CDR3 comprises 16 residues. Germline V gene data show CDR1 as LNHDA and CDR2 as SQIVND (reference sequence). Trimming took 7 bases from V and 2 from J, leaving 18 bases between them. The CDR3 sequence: CASKSRVDSPGNTIYF. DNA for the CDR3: TGTGCCAGTAAATCCCGAGTGGACAGTCCTGGAAACACCATATATTTT. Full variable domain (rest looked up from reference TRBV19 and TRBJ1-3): DGGITQSPKYLFRKEGQNVTLSCEQNLNHDAMYWYRQDPGQGLRLIYYSQIVNDFQKGDIAEGYSVSREKKESFPLTVTSAQKNPTAFYLCASKSRVDSPGNTIYFGEGSWLTVV.

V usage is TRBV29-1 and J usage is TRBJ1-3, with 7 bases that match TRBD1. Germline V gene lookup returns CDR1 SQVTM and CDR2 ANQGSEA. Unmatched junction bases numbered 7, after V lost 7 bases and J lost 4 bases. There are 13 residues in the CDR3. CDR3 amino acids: CSGTGAGGNTIYF. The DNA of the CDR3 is TGCAGCGGTACAGGGGCTGGAGGAAACACCATATATTTT.

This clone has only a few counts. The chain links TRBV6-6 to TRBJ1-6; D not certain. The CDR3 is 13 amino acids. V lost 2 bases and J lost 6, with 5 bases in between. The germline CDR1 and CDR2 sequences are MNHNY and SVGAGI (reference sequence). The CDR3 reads CASSYAVNSPLHF. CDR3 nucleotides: TGTGCCAGCAGTTACGCAGTTAATTCACCCCTCCACTTT.

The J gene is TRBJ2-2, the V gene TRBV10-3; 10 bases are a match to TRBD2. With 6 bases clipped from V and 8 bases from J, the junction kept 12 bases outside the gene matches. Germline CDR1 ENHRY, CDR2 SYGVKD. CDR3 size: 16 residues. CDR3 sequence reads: CAISLERGGITGELFF. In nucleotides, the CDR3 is TGTGCCATCAGCCTAGAGCGGGGGGGCATAACGGGGGAGCTGTTTTTT.

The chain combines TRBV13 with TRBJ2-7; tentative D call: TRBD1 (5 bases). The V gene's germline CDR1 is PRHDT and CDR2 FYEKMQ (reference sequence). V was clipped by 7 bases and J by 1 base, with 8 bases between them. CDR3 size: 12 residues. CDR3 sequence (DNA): TGTGCCAGCACCCAGGGTTCCTACGAGCAGTACTTC. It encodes CASTQGSYEQYF.